This T cell receptor beta chain came from a study of neurological immune-mediated disorders (dated by TCRdb to the late 2010s). Regarding the complete study: Peripheral blood TCR-beta repertoires from patients with HTLV-I-associated myelopathy (HAM/TSP), patients with multiple sclerosis, and healthy controls were compared in the study using UMI-based sequencing. The 90 to 110 TCR-beta libraries covered PBMC samples along with longitudinal samples, technical triplicates, and paired sorted CD4+ and CD8+ T-cell subsets. The cohort was made up of 60 to 75 subjects, consisting of some 15 HAM/TSP patients, around 35 multiple sclerosis patients and about 20 healthy controls. General conclusions and limits of the study: No identical CDR3 amino acid sequences were shared among expanded clones across subjects, suggesting private TCR-beta repertoires in all groups. TCR clonal expansion was greatest in HAM/TSP patients and smallest in MS patients, who ranked below even healthy controls.

The CDR3 contains 13 residues, cysteine and phenylalanine counted. Only the CDR3 portion is preserved as DNA: 39 bases, with reading frame beginning at the first base. Ends trimmed: V by 5 bases, J by 9 bases; bases unmatched to a gene: 8. CDR1 and CDR2 are drawn from the germline V gene (reference sequence): DFQATT, SNEGSKA. cDNA synthesis used template-switch 5'RACE with a primer carrying a 10-nucleotide random unique molecular identifier tagging each TCR transcript. Every sequencing run covered 15-18 subjects and yielded more than 160 million TCR-beta sequences. The RNeasy kit was used for extraction of total RNA. Using the KAPA Real-time Library Amplification kit, TCR-beta VDJ regions were amplified with primers for the TCR constant region and the 5'RACE anchor. Sample indexes and Illumina adaptors were added in a first PCR, and a second PCR then increased library yield. The roughly 650 bp TCR product was size-selected on a 2% E-gel SizeSelection system after Ampure bead purification. Library quality was checked on a Bioanalyzer, concentration was measured with Qubit, and libraries were quantified with the Kapa Library Quantification kit before pooling. An Illumina HiSeq 2500 was used to sequence the libraries paired-end at 2 x 150 bp. To increase sequence diversity, about 23-30% phiX was spiked into each library pool. The authors' pipeline ran thus. The quality-filtered reads were processed with the UMI-based MiGEC pipeline, whose error correction step removed more than 90% of the raw TCR sequences. VDJ genes were aligned to IMGT germline references, and each clonotype was defined by a unique CDR3 amino acid sequence together with V-J genes. Clonal expansion, Shannon diversity and CDR3 relatedness (CalcPairwiseDistances, ClusterSamples) were evaluated with VDJtools, and phylogenetic trees were built with CLCbio workbench. Using coefficient-of-variation modelling across technical triplicates, the study counted a clone as expanded if it had at least 8 unique UMIs. The public reads were quality trimmed at Q25 with fastp and then assembled into clones with MiXCR by TCRdb, keeping productive beta chains. Rows are combined by CDR3 protein, so each entry shows the most common genes and DNA. TCRdb, rather than the study authors, made the V and J calls. The sample table lists roughly 55,000 distinct CDR3 sequences, approximately 17% of them with a count of one. The ten biggest clones cover roughly 4.4% of the sample.

In this sample, this clonotype turned up many times. Its specific antigen is unknown. One base away there is no much larger clone; base qualities are not given. Blood bank volunteers in Maryland, USA served as the healthy controls. Libraries from unsorted PBMCs were made from 2 million PBMCs kept in RNAlater at -80 degrees C until RNA extraction. Peripheral blood was subjected to Ficoll-Hypaque density gradient centrifugation to isolate PBMCs, which were then cryopreserved in liquid nitrogen. Specimen: PBMCs. The receptor was derived from a man in his sixties in good health. This sequence uses TRBV20-1 and TRBJ2-2; 8 bases in the junction line up with TRBD2. The CDR3 in this case is CSAGTSGSRELFF. The nucleotide sequence reads TGCAGTGCTGGGACTAGTGGTAGCCGGGAGCTGTTTTTT.